The 10 T cell receptor beta chains reported below all come from one sample, sequenced in a study of blood T cell repertoires in COVID-19. TCRdb keeps only in-frame clones here, not all; method: immunoSEQ multiplex PCR. The table has 190,000 or so clones, 70% to 90% seen once. Source material: PBMCs or T cells enriched from blood (not recorded which). These receptors were taken from a woman aged 30 to 39 who had been exposed to COVID-19.

This chain connects TRBV5-4 to TRBJ2-2; TRBD1 matches at 7 bases. This CDR3 comprises 15 residues. The germline V gene encodes CDR1 SGHNT and CDR2 YYREEE (reference sequence). Losses at the gene ends were 4 bases for V and 3 bases for J; bases not matched to a gene: 6. CDR3 nucleotide sequence: TGTGCCAGCAGCCCCGGACAGGTCGACACCGGGGAGCTGTTTTTT. Translating it yields CASSPGQVDTGELFF.

The chain employs TRBV19 and TRBJ2-3, with TRBD1 matching 8 bases. With V trimmed by 4 bases and J by 0 bases, 3 bases remained unmatched. The CDR3 sequence is 15 residues long. Germline V lookup: CDR1 LNHDA, CDR2 SQIVND (reference sequence). CDR3 nucleotide sequence: TGTGCCAGTAGTAACGCAGGGGGCAGCACAGATACGCAGTATTTT. It specifies CASSNAGGSTDTQYF.

The chain uses TRBV4-1 and TRBJ1-1; D may be TRBD1 (5 bases). Germline CDR1 MGHRA, CDR2 YSYEKL. Trimming took 0 bases from V and 3 from J, leaving 20 bases between them. CDR3 size: 18 residues. The CDR3 DNA reads TGCGCCAGCAGCCAAGAAGATGGTGGGGCGACTAGGGACACTGAAGCTTTCTTT. Protein: CASSQEDGGATRDTEAFF.

V and J are TRBV5-6 and TRBJ2-1; 9 nucleotides agree with TRBD2. This CDR3 spans 16 amino acids. From germline, CDR1 is SGHDT and CDR2 YYEEEE. V gave up 0 bases and J gave up 3 bases; unmatched junction bases: 4. CDR3 sequence: CASSLEVAGDYNEQFF. In nucleotides, the CDR3 is TGTGCCAGCAGCTTGGAGGTAGCGGGGGACTACAATGAGCAGTTCTTC.

V usage is TRBV5-1 and J usage is TRBJ1-5; perhaps TRBD1 as D (5 bases). The CDR3 is made up of 16 amino acids. Germline V lookup: CDR1 SGHRS, CDR2 YFSETQ. The germline V and J ends were trimmed by 0 bases and 5 bases, with 15 bases remaining between them. The CDR3 bases are TGCGCCAGCAGCTTGGGGGCGGCAGGGCCCCATCAGCCCCAGCATTTT. It yields the protein CASSLGAAGPHQPQHF.

This clone came up once. This rearrangement joins TRBV12-5 to TRBJ1-1, with no clear D. The V end lost 3 bases, the J end lost 3 bases, and 8 bases lay between the germline ends. Germline lookup yields CDR1 LGHNT and CDR2 FRNRAP. CDR3 length: 13 amino acids. Here the CDR3 reads CASGLNRDTEAFF. DNA of the CDR3: TGTGCTAGTGGTTTAAACCGGGACACTGAAGCTTTCTTT.

This clone was detected once. The V and J genes are TRBV2 and TRBJ2-1; D possibly corresponds to TRBD1 (6 bases). V was shortened by 6 bases and J by 6 bases, with 21 bases between the two germline ends. The CDR3 loop spans 16 amino acids. The germline V gene encodes CDR1 SNHLY and CDR2 FYNNEI. This CDR3 reads CASSTGIGVGFNEQFF. The CDR3, as DNA: TGTGCCAGCAGCACAGGGATCGGAGTAGGGTTCAATGAGCAGTTCTTC.

This clone came up once. The J gene is TRBJ1-1, the V gene TRBV2; possibly TRBD1 for D (5 bases). The CDR3 has 14 residues. Per germline, CDR1 SNHLY and CDR2 FYNNEI. The V end lost 2 bases, the J end lost 0 bases, and 7 bases lay between the germline ends. The CDR3 here is CASSESGLNTEAFF. The CDR3 nucleotides read TGTGCCAGCAGTGAATCAGGGCTGAACACTGAAGCTTTCTTT.

The chain has TRBV4-2 and TRBJ2-2; the match to TRBD2 covers 8 bases. V shed 4 bases and J 6 bases; nucleotides not matched to a gene: 10. The CDR3 is made up of 16 amino acids. The germline V gene encodes CDR1 LGHNA and CDR2 YNFKEQ. The CDR3 sequence is CASSPRTSPLSGELFF. DNA of the CDR3: TGTGCCAGCAGCCCCCGGACTAGCCCCCTGTCCGGGGAGCTGTTTTTT.

The chain recombines TRBV6-5 with TRBJ2-7; the match to TRBD1 covers 8 bases. The CDR3 consists of 13 residues. The V gene end was trimmed by 6 bases and the J gene end by 4 bases; junction bases not matched to a gene: 5. Germline V CDR1 and CDR2: MNHEY, SVGAGI. The CDR3 sequence is CASRPGTGYEQYF. The CDR3 DNA reads as TGTGCCAGCAGACCCGGGACAGGTTACGAGCAGTACTTC.